A single sample is the source of the 19 T cell receptor beta chains below, sequenced in a study of blood T cell repertoires in COVID-19. Some clones are missing from TCRdb's copy, which holds only in-frame ones; the method was immunoSEQ multiplex PCR. The sample carries roughly 500,000 clones, 88% recorded once. The specimen was PBMCs or T cells enriched from blood (not recorded which). The receptors here all came from a woman between 35 and 50 years old who had recovered from COVID-19.

V and J are TRBV18 and TRBJ1-1; maybe TRBD1 (5 bases). CDR3 length: 16 amino acids. V was clipped by 5 bases and J by 3 bases, with 19 bases between them. The germline CDR1 and CDR2 sequences are KGHSH and LQKENI. For the CDR3, the DNA is TGTGCCAGCTCATCTTCCTTAGGGGTGGCGGACACTGAAGCTTTCTTT. Its translation is CASSSSLGVADTEAFF.

The table lists this clone with a few counts. The rearrangement joins TRBV2 to TRBJ2-7, with TRBD1 as a possible D gene (5 bases). Trimming took off 5 bases at V and 4 bases at J, with 27 bases between the two ends. This CDR3 contains 18 residues. CDR1 and CDR2 (germline): SNHLY, FYNNEI. This CDR3 reads CASSRVTPADGARYEQYF. CDR3 in DNA: TGTGCCAGCAGTCGGGTGACCCCGGCGGATGGGGCGAGATACGAGCAGTACTTC.

The V gene is TRBV18, the J gene TRBJ1-4, with 9 bases fitting TRBD1. The CDR3 loop spans 16 amino acids. The germline V gene has CDR1 KGHSH and CDR2 LQKENI. Losses at the gene ends were 3 bases for V and 3 bases for J; bases not matched to a gene: 5. CDR3 region: CASSPDRTGANEKLFF. The CDR3 DNA sequence: TGTGCCAGCTCACCCGATAGGACAGGGGCTAATGAAAAACTGTTTTTT.

V and J are TRBV4-3 and TRBJ2-1, with a weak D call TRBD2 (5 bases). The CDR3 spans 16 residues. Trimming cost V 0 bases and J 1 base, with 10 bases left between them. Germline CDR1 reads LGHNA; CDR2 reads YSLEER. CDR3 residues: CASSQDRSGSYNEQFF. CDR3 nucleotides: TGCGCCAGCAGCCAAGATCGAAGCGGTTCCTACAATGAGCAGTTCTTC.

The chain links TRBV12-3 or TRBV12-4 to TRBJ2-7; a weak D match, TRBD2 (5 bases). Trimming removed 2 bases at V and 3 bases at J, with 8 bases between. This CDR3 is 13 amino acids long. The CDR3 region has the DNA TGTGCCAGCAGTTTATCGGCGGGCTACGAGCAGTACTTC. Amino acid sequence: CASSLSAGYEQYF.

The CDR3 loop is CASSLPPPSGSSTSSYNEQFF. The CDR3 region has the DNA TGCGCCAGCAGCCTTCCCCCTCCTAGCGGGAGTTCTACGAGCTCCTACAATGAGCAGTTCTTC. The genes are TRBV5-1 and TRBJ2-1; 10 bases agree with TRBD2. CDR3 length: 21 residues. J lost 0 bases, V lost 4 bases, and 19 bases had no gene match. The V gene's germline CDR1 is SGHRS and CDR2 YFSETQ.

The chain couples TRBV12-5 to TRBJ2-7; TRBD1 matches at 10 bases. The CDR3 runs to 14 residues. CDR1 is LGHNT, CDR2 FRNRAP, per germline. Trimming at V came to 4 bases and at J to 5 bases, leaving 5 bases not matched to a gene. CDR3 bases: TGTGCTAGTGGTTGGGGACAGGGGTTCGACGAGCAGTACTTC. It encodes CASGWGQGFDEQYF.

This clone was seen a few times. This chain uses TRBV19 with TRBJ1-5; D remains unclear. Per germline, CDR1 LNHDA and CDR2 SQIVND (reference sequence). V lost 5 bases and J lost 6, with 11 bases in between. This CDR3 has 13 residues. CDR3 sequence (DNA): TGTGCCAGTAGTGAGGGAGGTGTTCAGCCCCAGCATTTT. It encodes CASSEGGVQPQHF. The variable domain in full, completed from reference TRBV19 and TRBJ1-5, reads DGGITQSPKYLFRKEGQNVTLSCEQNLNHDAMYWYRQDPGQGLRLIYYSQIVNDFQKGDIAEGYSVSREKKESFPLTVTSAQKNPTAFYLCASSEGGVQPQHFGDGTRLSIL.

This clone was detected only once. The CDR3 loop reads CASSSGQGPYNEQFF. In DNA form, the CDR3 reads TGTGCCAGCAGCTCTGGACAGGGTCCCTACAATGAGCAGTTCTTC. The gene calls are TRBV7-9 and TRBJ2-1; 8 bases align to TRBD1. Germline CDR1 is SEHNR and CDR2 is FQNEAQ (reference sequence). The CDR3 runs 15 residues. Trimming took 4 bases from V and 2 from J; bases not matched to a gene: 4.

This chain connects TRBV4-3 to TRBJ2-4, with a weak D call TRBD2 (6 bases). Trimming shortened V by 1 base and J by 11 bases, and 12 bases separated the two germline ends. The CDR3 consists of 13 residues. The germline V gene encodes CDR1 LGHNA and CDR2 YSLEER. The CDR3 nucleotides read TGCGCCAGCAGCCAAGTATCGTGGGGGGTTCAGTACTTC. Protein: CASSQVSWGVQYF.

The chain has TRBV27 and TRBJ2-1, with D maybe TRBD2 (6 bases). Trimming pared 4 bases from V and 0 bases from J, leaving 10 bases between. The CDR3 is made up of 15 amino acids. Germline CDR1 MNHEY, CDR2 SMNVEV (reference sequence). The CDR3 DNA is TGTGCCAGCAGTTCACGGGAGAACTCCTACAATGAGCAGTTCTTC. Translated: CASSSRENSYNEQFF.

CDR3 loop: CAYALSGSSYNEQFF. The CDR3 DNA is TGTGCCTATGCCTTAAGCGGGAGTTCCTACAATGAGCAGTTCTTC. The gene calls are TRBV25-1 and TRBJ2-1, with 8 bases that match TRBD2. CDR1 and CDR2 from the germline V gene are MGHDK and SYGVNS. Trimming took 11 bases from V and 1 from J; bases not matched to a gene: 10. The CDR3 spans 15 residues.

V usage is TRBV11-2 and J usage is TRBJ1-1, with D maybe TRBD1 (5 bases). V was clipped by 11 bases and J by 3 bases, with 16 bases between them. The CDR3 covers 13 residues. The germline CDR1 and CDR2 sequences are SGHAT and FQNNGV. The CDR3 region is CASRRRGYTEAFF. The CDR3 coding sequence is TGTGCCTCGAGACGAAGGGGCTACACTGAAGCTTTCTTT.

The table lists this clone with a count of one. Within the sample, other DNA sequences also encode this same CDR3. V usage is TRBV20-1 and J usage is TRBJ2-7; D remains ambiguous. The CDR3 runs to 12 residues. V shed 3 bases and J shed 0 bases, with 6 bases lying between them. Germline V gene sequence: CDR1 DFQATT, CDR2 SNEGSKA (reference sequence). The CDR3 bases are TGCAGTGCTAGTGATAGCTCCTACGAGCAGTACTTC. Its translation is CSASDSSYEQYF.

The chain links TRBV4-2 to TRBJ2-3; no clear D. Trimming cost V 0 bases and J 0 bases, with 13 bases left between them. CDR1 is LGHNA and CDR2 is YNFKEQ in the germline V gene. This CDR3 spans 17 amino acids. CDR3 region: CASSQDQARSSTDTQYF. CDR3 nucleotide sequence: TGTGCCAGCAGCCAAGACCAGGCCCGGTCTAGCACAGATACGCAGTATTTT.

The CDR3 here is CASSEEGGIANEKLFF. The DNA for the CDR3 is TGTGCCAGCAGTGAAGAAGGGGGCATAGCTAATGAAAAACTGTTTTTT. V and J are TRBV6-1 and TRBJ1-4; 7 bases line up with TRBD1. This CDR3 is 16 amino acids long. V lost 1 base, J lost 3 bases, and 5 bases stayed unmatched. Per the germline V gene, CDR1 is MNHNS and CDR2 is SASEGT.

This sequence joins TRBV5-8 and TRBJ1-6; D is unclear. The length of the CDR3 is 15 residues. Trimming left V 0 bases short and J 5 bases short, with 9 bases between. Germline V gene sequence: CDR1 SGHTS, CDR2 YDEGEE. CDR3 in amino acids: CASSLEGEHNSPLHF. For the CDR3, the DNA is TGTGCCAGCAGCTTGGAGGGAGAACATAATTCACCCCTCCACTTT.

The chain carries TRBV19 and TRBJ2-2; no firm D call. The germline V gene encodes CDR1 LNHDA and CDR2 SQIVND (reference sequence). V was pared by 5 bases and J by 3 bases, with 13 bases between. This CDR3 has 15 residues. The CDR3 loop reads CASSAFLSYTGELFF. The CDR3 DNA is TGTGCCAGTAGTGCCTTCCTGAGTTACACCGGGGAGCTGTTTTTT.

This clone was recorded once. The rearrangement links TRBV6-5 to TRBJ2-1; 11 bases are shared with TRBD2. This CDR3 has 15 residues. Trimming took 7 bases from V and 2 from J; bases not matched to a gene: 4. Germline values: CDR1 MNHEY, CDR2 SVGAGI. The CDR3 loop is CASNPGLAAYNEQFF. The CDR3, as DNA: TGTGCCAGCAACCCGGGACTAGCGGCCTACAATGAGCAGTTCTTC.